This T cell receptor (beta chain) was profiled in a study of blood T cells in healthy people across ages. Findings and limits, study-wide: Long-lived donors had more naive CD4+ cells and higher diversity than aged donors.

A few counts support this clonotype. Antigen specificity is unknown. The CDR3 spans 16 residues. Looked up from germline, CDR1 is SGHTA and CDR2 is FQGNSA. V gave up 4 bases and J gave up 4 bases; unmatched junction bases: 8. Then a second PCR, running roughly 7 to 11 cycles, was carried out with a sample-barcoded 5' primer and a J-beta primer mix. With 12 random nucleotides, a template-switch adaptor tagged each individual cDNA molecule. Paired-end reads containing CDR3 totaled no fewer than 2.5 million for each sample. TCRdb reprocessed the 5' RACE reads via MiXCR and lists one record per CDR3 protein. The sample records some 1.7 million distinct CDR3 sequences, about 28% being singletons.

The J gene is TRBJ2-2, the V gene TRBV7-2; TRBD2 agrees at 8 bases. Sequenced sample: blood. The sequence was collected from a woman aged 25 to 45 in good health. The CDR3 sequence: CASSSFLAGTTGELFF. The CDR3 nucleotides read TGTGCCAGCAGCTCCTTTCTAGCGGGTACCACCGGGGAGCTGTTTTTT. The full variable domain, completed using reference TRBV7-2 and TRBJ2-2, is GAGVSQSPSNKVTEKGKDVELRCDPISGHTALYWYRQSLGQGLEFLIYFQGNSAPDKSGLPSDRFSAERTGGSVSTLTIQRTQQEDSAVYLCASSSFLAGTTGELFFGEGSRLTVL.